A selection of T cell receptor beta chains follows, all from one sample in a study of cytomegalovirus exposure and HLA in healthy donors. The table came from immunoSEQ multiplex PCR; TCRdb's copy has only in-frame clones and leaves some out. The sample holds about 160,000 clones; approximately 77% are singletons and the top ten take approximately 2.3%. Source material: PBMCs. Receptor source: a man aged 45-65 years in good health and CMV-seropositive. Both conserved end residues are part of each CDR3. The D gene is left open where the match is weak. Only some rows state a clone size, as once, few, many or a class for expanded clones.

CDR3nt: TGTGCCGTTTCAGCCGGGACTCTAGAAGCTTTCTTT
CDR3aa: CAVSAGTLEAFF
d_gene: .
v_gene: TRBV28
abundance: .
j_gene: TRBJ1-1

CDR3nt: TGTGCCAGCAGTTACTTAGCGGGGCCAAATAATTCACCCCTCCACTTT
CDR3aa: CASSYLAGPNNSPLHF
d_gene: .
v_gene: TRBV6-5
abundance: .
j_gene: TRBJ1-6

CDR3nt: TGTGCCAGCAGCTTACGGACTACATCCTACGAGCAGTACTTC
CDR3aa: CASSLRTTSYEQYF
d_gene: .
v_gene: TRBV7-8
abundance: .
j_gene: TRBJ2-7

CDR3nt: TGTGCCAGCTCACCTCCAGGGGGCGCGAGAAACACCATATATTTT
CDR3aa: CASSPPGGARNTIYF
d_gene: TRBD1
v_gene: TRBV18
abundance: once
j_gene: TRBJ1-3

CDR3nt: TGCGCCAGCGCGACCCTCCGACAGGGCCCCCAAGAGACCCAGTACTTC
CDR3aa: CASATLRQGPQETQYF
d_gene: TRBD1
v_gene: TRBV5-1
abundance: .
j_gene: TRBJ2-5

CDR3nt: TGTGCCCCCAGGGAAGTTGGAGAAAACACTGAAGCTTTCTTT
CDR3aa: CAPREVGENTEAFF
d_gene: .
v_gene: TRBV19
abundance: .
j_gene: TRBJ1-1

CDR3nt: TGTGCCAGCGCGGATAACTATGGCTACACCTTC
CDR3aa: CASADNYGYTF
d_gene: .
v_gene: TRBV9
abundance: .
j_gene: TRBJ1-2

CDR3nt: TGTGCCAGCAGTTCAGGTGCCTCTAATGAAAAACTGTTTTTT
CDR3aa: CASSSGASNEKLFF
d_gene: .
v_gene: TRBV6-5
abundance: .
j_gene: TRBJ1-4

CDR3nt: TGTGCCAGCAAGGAGGGACCGAACACTGAAGCTTTCTTT
CDR3aa: CASKEGPNTEAFF
d_gene: .
v_gene: TRBV2
abundance: .
j_gene: TRBJ1-1

CDR3nt: TGTGCCAGCAGTGAAGGGGACAGGAAAGAGACCCAGTACTTC
CDR3aa: CASSEGDRKETQYF
d_gene: TRBD1
v_gene: TRBV6-1
abundance: .
j_gene: TRBJ2-5

CDR3nt: TGTGCCAGCAGCTCACAGGGGGCCGCGGAGACCCAGTACTTC
CDR3aa: CASSSQGAAETQYF
d_gene: TRBD1
v_gene: TRBV7-9
abundance: .
j_gene: TRBJ2-5

CDR3nt: TGTGCCAGTAGTATTAAGGACCAAGGAGACGCGGACAGGGGGCTCAATGGCTACACCTTC
CDR3aa: CASSIKDQGDADRGLNGYTF
d_gene: TRBD1
v_gene: TRBV19
abundance: .
j_gene: TRBJ1-2

CDR3nt: TGTGCCAGCAGCTCAGGACTAGCGGGGCAAGAGACCCAGTACTTC
CDR3aa: CASSSGLAGQETQYF
d_gene: TRBD2
v_gene: TRBV7-2
abundance: once
j_gene: TRBJ2-5

CDR3nt: TGTGCCAGCAGTTATGCGGGGACAGGGGTCGGAGAAAAACTGTTTTTT
CDR3aa: CASSYAGTGVGEKLFF
d_gene: TRBD1
v_gene: TRBV6-5
abundance: .
j_gene: TRBJ1-4

CDR3nt: TGCGCCAGCAGTCTACTAGCGGGGGGGGTCGATGAGCAGTTCTTC
CDR3aa: CASSLLAGGVDEQFF
d_gene: TRBD2
v_gene: TRBV4-1
abundance: .
j_gene: TRBJ2-1

CDR3nt: TGTGCCAGCAGCTTACGCGGGGGGCAACCAGATACGCAGTATTTT
CDR3aa: CASSLRGGQPDTQYF
d_gene: TRBD2
v_gene: TRBV7-2
abundance: few
j_gene: TRBJ2-3

CDR3nt: TGTGCCAGCAGCTTAGGCACGACAGACTCACCCCTCCACTTT
CDR3aa: CASSLGTTDSPLHF
d_gene: .
v_gene: TRBV7-6
abundance: .
j_gene: TRBJ1-6

CDR3nt: TGCGCCAGCAGACTAACCGGGACTAGCCCCTACGAGCAGTACTTC
CDR3aa: CASRLTGTSPYEQYF
d_gene: TRBD2
v_gene: TRBV10-2
abundance: .
j_gene: TRBJ2-7

CDR3nt: TGTGCCAGCAGCCAAGAGGAAAGCGGGGGATACAATGAGCAGTTCTTC
CDR3aa: CASSQEESGGYNEQFF
d_gene: TRBD2
v_gene: TRBV4-2
abundance: few
j_gene: TRBJ2-1

CDR3nt: TGTGCCAGCAGCTCCGGGACAGGGCTCACTGAAGCTTTCTTT
CDR3aa: CASSSGTGLTEAFF
d_gene: TRBD1
v_gene: TRBV6-6
abundance: .
j_gene: TRBJ1-1

CDR3nt: TGTGCCAGCAGCCTGACATTGACCGGCTACGAGCAGTACTTC
CDR3aa: CASSLTLTGYEQYF
d_gene: .
v_gene: TRBV13
abundance: .
j_gene: TRBJ2-7

CDR3nt: TGCGCCAGCAGCCTACTAGCGGGAGGGACGAACACCGGGGAGCTGTTTTTT
CDR3aa: CASSLLAGGTNTGELFF
d_gene: TRBD2
v_gene: TRBV5-1
abundance: .
j_gene: TRBJ2-2

CDR3nt: TGTGCTAGTGCCGACACGCCCGACGCACCTCAGCATTTT
CDR3aa: CASADTPDAPQHF
d_gene: .
v_gene: TRBV12-5
abundance: .
j_gene: TRBJ1-5

CDR3nt: TGCGCCAGCAGTGAGCGAGGAGGTTATCAGCCCCAGCATTTT
CDR3aa: CASSERGGYQPQHF
d_gene: .
v_gene: TRBV10-2
abundance: few
j_gene: TRBJ1-5

CDR3nt: TGTGCCAGCACAAACGCAGGGTCTGGAAACACCATATATTTT
CDR3aa: CASTNAGSGNTIYF
d_gene: .
v_gene: TRBV5-4
abundance: .
j_gene: TRBJ1-3

CDR3nt: TGCAGTGCTAGAGATGGCCTCGAGCAGTACTTC
CDR3aa: CSARDGLEQYF
d_gene: .
v_gene: TRBV20-1
abundance: .
j_gene: TRBJ2-7

CDR3nt: TGTGCCAGTGCCTCTAGCGGGGTCCGATACGAGCAGTACTTC
CDR3aa: CASASSGVRYEQYF
d_gene: TRBD2
v_gene: TRBV7-9
abundance: few
j_gene: TRBJ2-7

CDR3nt: TGTGCCAGCAGCTACGGACAAAGGAGGTACTTC
CDR3aa: CASSYGQRRYF
d_gene: .
v_gene: TRBV14
abundance: .
j_gene: TRBJ2-5

CDR3nt: TGTGCCAGCAGCTTATCTTATCAGGGGGCGAGGGAGCAGTACTTC
CDR3aa: CASSLSYQGAREQYF
d_gene: TRBD1
v_gene: TRBV7-2
abundance: .
j_gene: TRBJ2-7

CDR3nt: TGTGCCAGCAGCCAAGGGGAGAGGAATACGCAGTATTTT
CDR3aa: CASSQGERNTQYF
d_gene: .
v_gene: TRBV14
abundance: .
j_gene: TRBJ2-3

CDR3nt: TGTGCCAGCAGCCCAGGACAGGGGTTCCAAGAGACCCAGTACTTC
CDR3aa: CASSPGQGFQETQYF
d_gene: TRBD1
v_gene: TRBV5-8
abundance: .
j_gene: TRBJ2-5

CDR3nt: TGTGCCAGCAGCTTAGATCGGGCTAGCGGGGCCCCCGCCCAGTACTTC
CDR3aa: CASSLDRASGAPAQYF
d_gene: TRBD2
v_gene: TRBV11-2
abundance: .
j_gene: TRBJ2-5

CDR3nt: TGTGCCTCCCATGGGGGGAGGAACACCGGGGAGCTGTTTTTT
CDR3aa: CASHGGRNTGELFF
d_gene: .
v_gene: TRBV30
abundance: .
j_gene: TRBJ2-2

CDR3nt: TGTGCCAGCAGACCGACAGCAGGGAATGAGCAGTTCTTC
CDR3aa: CASRPTAGNEQFF
d_gene: .
v_gene: TRBV6-5
abundance: .
j_gene: TRBJ2-1

CDR3nt: TGTGCCAGCAGTACGACAGATTACCCTGAAGCTTTCTTT
CDR3aa: CASSTTDYPEAFF
d_gene: .
v_gene: TRBV2
abundance: few
j_gene: TRBJ1-1

CDR3nt: TGTGCCAGCAGCAGCGGCCTCTCCTACGAGCAGTACTTC
CDR3aa: CASSSGLSYEQYF
d_gene: .
v_gene: TRBV5-6
abundance: .
j_gene: TRBJ2-7

CDR3nt: TGTGCCTGGAGTGTCCCTAACACCGGGGAGCTGTTTTTT
CDR3aa: CAWSVPNTGELFF
d_gene: .
v_gene: TRBV30
abundance: .
j_gene: TRBJ2-2

CDR3nt: TGTGCCAGCAGCTTCCACCGGGACAGTTATGGAAACACCATATATTTT
CDR3aa: CASSFHRDSYGNTIYF
d_gene: TRBD1
v_gene: TRBV7-9
abundance: .
j_gene: TRBJ1-3

CDR3nt: TGTGCCAGCAGTCCAAGACAGGGCATCGCTCTTTATCAGCCCCAGCATTTT
CDR3aa: CASSPRQGIALYQPQHF
d_gene: TRBD1
v_gene: TRBV28
abundance: few
j_gene: TRBJ1-5

CDR3nt: TGTGCCAGCAGTTTATCACTAGCGGGGGGGTACGAGCAGTACTTC
CDR3aa: CASSLSLAGGYEQYF
d_gene: TRBD2
v_gene: TRBV27
abundance: .
j_gene: TRBJ2-7

CDR3nt: TGTGCCAGCAGCCCAAGACAGTCTACCGGGGAGCTGTTTTTT
CDR3aa: CASSPRQSTGELFF
d_gene: .
v_gene: TRBV7-6
abundance: .
j_gene: TRBJ2-2

CDR3nt: TGTGCCATCGCCTCCGGGACAGGGGAAGCTCAGCCCCAGCATTTT
CDR3aa: CAIASGTGEAQPQHF
d_gene: TRBD1
v_gene: TRBV6-6
abundance: once
j_gene: TRBJ1-5

CDR3nt: TGTGCCAGTACCACCAGGGAATGGGAAAAACTGTTTTTT
CDR3aa: CASTTREWEKLFF
d_gene: .
v_gene: TRBV19
abundance: once
j_gene: TRBJ1-4

CDR3nt: TGTGCCAGCAGCTCGGGGTCCTCCCTAGATTCGCAGTATTTT
CDR3aa: CASSSGSSLDSQYF
d_gene: .
v_gene: TRBV5-4
abundance: .
j_gene: TRBJ2-3

CDR3nt: TGCGCCAGCAGTGAGTCCGCTAGCGGGGGCCCCGAGCAGTACTTC
CDR3aa: CASSESASGGPEQYF
d_gene: TRBD2
v_gene: TRBV10-1
abundance: .
j_gene: TRBJ2-7

CDR3nt: TGTGCCAGCAGCGCGGGACAGGGCAATAGCTACACCTTC
CDR3aa: CASSAGQGNSYTF
d_gene: TRBD1
v_gene: TRBV5-4
abundance: .
j_gene: TRBJ1-2